Described below is a single T cell receptor beta chain sequence and its context. Original analysis: Scientists estimated how many nucleated cells there were by amplifying reference gene primers. Using immunoSEQ multiplex PCR, the repertoire was profiled, and TCRdb retains in-frame clones only, with some absent. The V and J calls and clone size are taken from that table; D and trimming were inferred from the DNA. The sample consists of approximately 66,000 clones, 80% to 90% of them appearing once. This CDR3 spans 14 amino acids. Germline V gene data show CDR1 as KGHSH and CDR2 as LQKENI. These data originate in a study of blood T cell repertoires in COVID-19. Study background: Samples representing acute and convalescent COVID-19 were sourced from the United States, Italy and Spain. Nucleic acid was either cDNA or gDNA, and it came from T cells, B-cell-depleted T cells, or PBMCs.

The sequence was obtained from a man aged 55 to 70 with acute or convalescent COVID-19. The sequencing sample was made of peripheral blood. V usage is TRBV18 and J usage is TRBJ2-2, with D tentatively TRBD1 (5 bases). The DNA of the CDR3 is TGTGCTACGCGGACATTAACGAACACCGGGGAGCTGTTTTTT. As protein: CATRTLTNTGELFF.